These T cell receptor beta chains were read from a single sample in a study of early T cells in non-severe SARS-CoV-2 infection. TCRdb redid the calling of the 5' RACE reads with MiXCR, one entry per CDR3 protein. The sample shows about 64,000 distinct CDR3 sequences, roughly 14% of them seen only once. The sample taken for sequencing was whole blood. The receptors come from an adult who was a healthcare worker with PCR-confirmed SARS-CoV-2 infection or an uninfected control (not recorded which). CDR3s include the opening cysteine and the closing phenylalanine or tryptophan. The order of the fields is J gene, clone size, V gene, D gene, CDR3 DNA, CDR3 protein. The D gene is left open where the match is weak. Expanded clones are given a class, and other clones once, few, many or no size at all.

TRBJ2-5,.,TRBV7-9,TRBD2,TGTGCCAGCAGCCTCCCTTCTAGCGGGGGCCTGTACCAAGAGACCCAGTACTTC,CASSLPSSGGLYQETQYF
TRBJ2-2,few,TRBV7-6,.,TGTGCCAGCAGTTGGACCGAGTCGGGCGGGGAGCTGTTTTTT,CASSWTESGGELFF
TRBJ1-1,.,TRBV9,TRBD1,TGTGCCAGCAGCACTGGGACAGGGCTCACTGAAGCTTTCTTT,CASSTGTGLTEAFF
TRBJ2-1,many,TRBV12-3/TRBV12-4,.,TGTGCCAGCACGGGGGCCAATGAGCAGTTCTTC,CASTGANEQFF
TRBJ2-7,.,TRBV7-6,.,TGTGCCAGCAGCTCCGGGACACAGTACGAGCAGTACTTC,CASSSGTQYEQYF
TRBJ2-3,few,TRBV7-8,TRBD2,TGTGCCAGCAGCTTAGGAACTAGCGGGGGTACCTACACAGATACGCAGTATTTT,CASSLGTSGGTYTDTQYF
TRBJ1-2,.,TRBV12-3/TRBV12-4,.,TGTGCCAGCAGTGCCGCGGGCCTTAACTATGGCGGCTACACCTTC,CASSAAGLNYGGYTF
TRBJ1-1,.,TRBV7-9,.,TGTGCCAGCAGCTTAGTAGGACGAGAAGCTTTCTTT,CASSLVGREAFF
TRBJ2-7,few,TRBV18,.,TGTGCCAGCTCACCACCGGGGGCAGGGGCCTACGAGCAGTACTTC,CASSPPGAGAYEQYF
TRBJ1-2,few,TRBV15,.,TGTGCCACCAGCAGAGATAGGCGGGAATATGGCTACACCTTC,CATSRDRREYGYTF
TRBJ1-2,few,TRBV30,.,TGTGCCTGGAGTGCCAACTATGGCTACACCTTC,CAWSANYGYTF
TRBJ2-3,many,TRBV29-1,.,TGCAGCGTTGAAGCAAACACAGATACGCAGTATTTT,CSVEANTDTQYF
TRBJ2-3,few,TRBV20-1,TRBD2,TGCAGTGCTAGAGCGGTCCCTAGCGGATTTAGCACAGATACGCAGTATTTT,CSARAVPSGFSTDTQYF
TRBJ1-3,few,TRBV10-3,.,TGTGCCGTACAGGGCTCTGGAAACACCATATATTTT,CAVQGSGNTIYF
TRBJ2-1,many,TRBV10-3,.,TGTGCCATCAGTGATGGGGATGAGCAGTTCTTC,CAISDGDEQFF
TRBJ2-3,.,TRBV5-1,.,TGCGCCAGCAGCCTTATAAAGACAGGACTCACAGATACGCAGTATTTT,CASSLIKTGLTDTQYF
TRBJ2-3,.,TRBV9,.,TGTGCCAGCAGCGTAGCCCTGGGGGATACGCAGTATTTT,CASSVALGDTQYF
TRBJ1-2,.,TRBV7-2,.,TGTGCCAGCAGCTTAGTAGCAGCGACTAACTATGGCTACACCTTC,CASSLVAATNYGYTF
TRBJ2-5,.,TRBV6-2/TRBV6-3,.,TGTGCCAGCAGTTACGGGGTTGAGACCCAGTACTTC,CASSYGVETQYF
TRBJ1-5,many,TRBV7-8,.,TGTGCCAGCAGCTTATCGGGGCTCGCGCAGCCCCAGCATTTT,CASSLSGLAQPQHF